This T cell receptor (beta chain) was sequenced in a study of blood T cell repertoires in COVID-19. Study details: The United States, Italy and Spain provided the acute and convalescent COVID-19 samples. T cells, B-cell-depleted T cells, or PBMCs supplied cDNA or gDNA.

In the original analysis: Estimated nucleated cell counts came from reference gene primer amplification. Sequencing was performed with immunoSEQ multiplex PCR; in TCRdb, only in-frame clones are kept and a portion is missing. Clone size and V and J calls were adopted from that table, with D and trimming inferred from the DNA. In the table there are about 280,000 clones, about 85% of which are singletons. V was pared by 6 bases and J by 6 bases, with 10 bases between. The CDR3 is made up of 12 amino acids. Germline V gene lookup returns CDR1 LNHDA and CDR2 SQIVND (reference sequence). This chain uses TRBV19 with TRBJ2-3, with D maybe TRBD2 (5 bases). This TCR was sampled from a human donor in a cohort sampled during active COVID-19. The specimen sequenced was peripheral blood. The CDR3: CASSNPGDTQYF. CDR3 coding DNA: TGTGCCAGTAGCAATCCGGGGGATACGCAGTATTTT.